These T cell receptor beta chains were read from a single sample in a study of beta chain features in type 1 diabetes. Profiled with immunoSEQ multiplex PCR; TCRdb holds only in-frame clones, not every one. This repertoire shows about 700,000 clones, around 15% found once; its top ten account for approximately 0.022%. Sequences were obtained from naive CD4+ T cells from blood. The receptors originated from a man aged 18-30 years with type 1 diabetes. The CDR3 runs from the conserved cysteine through the conserved F or W. Each record gives: clone size, V gene, D gene, J gene, CDR3 DNA, CDR3 protein. The D gene is left open where the match is weak. Size is stated for part of the rows, as once, few or many counts, or as a class when the clone is expanded.

.	TRBV7-9	.	TRBJ1-1	TGTGCCAGCAGCTCCGAGGGGACTGAAGCTTTCTTT	CASSSEGTEAFF
.	TRBV11-3	.	TRBJ1-2	TGTGCCAGCAGCCTAACCGGGACACTCTATGGCTACACCTTC	CASSLTGTLYGYTF
.	TRBV7-6	.	TRBJ1-2	TGTGCCAGCAGCTTGGGACCGTTCTATGGCTACACCTTC	CASSLGPFYGYTF
.	TRBV7-2	.	TRBJ1-4	TGTGCCAGCAGCTTCTTCCAGGGTCGAGAAAAACTGTTTTTT	CASSFFQGREKLFF
.	TRBV25-1	.	TRBJ1-5	TGTGCCAGCAGTGAGGGCAATCAGCCCCAGCATTTT	CASSEGNQPQHF
.	TRBV6-5	TRBD1	TRBJ1-2	TGTGCCAGCAGTTACAGTCCGGGACAGAGCTATGGCTACACCTTC	CASSYSPGQSYGYTF
.	TRBV30	.	TRBJ1-2	TGTGCCTGGGAGGACCTAGCTGGGTCCTACACCTTC	CAWEDLAGSYTF
.	TRBV5-4	.	TRBJ2-7	TGTGCCAGCAGCCCCATAGGAGGGTCGGGAGAGCAGTACTTC	CASSPIGGSGEQYF
.	TRBV7-9	.	TRBJ2-3	TGTGCCAGCAGCCAAGGTGGGACAGATACGCAGTATTTT	CASSQGGTDTQYF
few	TRBV29-1	.	TRBJ1-4	TGCAGCGTTGAAGGGGCAGGGGAAAAACTGTTTTTT	CSVEGAGEKLFF
.	TRBV6-5	.	TRBJ2-5	TGTGCCAGCAGGAGGCGGGGGCCGTACTGGACCCAGTACTTC	CASRRRGPYWTQYF
few	TRBV6-7	.	TRBJ2-7	TGTGCCAGCAGTTACTCGAGCTCCTACGAGCAGTACTTC	CASSYSSSYEQYF
.	TRBV28	.	TRBJ1-1	TGTGCCAGCAGTTATATCTCCAGGGGTGAAGCTTTCTTT	CASSYISRGEAFF
few	TRBV15	TRBD2	TRBJ2-3	TGTGCCACCAGCAGAGATAAAGCGGGGGGGACCGATACGCAGTATTTT	CATSRDKAGGTDTQYF
.	TRBV7-8	.	TRBJ2-7	TGTGCCAGCAGCCCGTATTACAGGGAGTACGAGCAGTACTTC	CASSPYYREYEQYF
few	TRBV18	.	TRBJ1-4	TGTGCCAGCTCGGACCGAAGAGCTAATGAAAAACTGTTTTTT	CASSDRRANEKLFF
.	TRBV29-1	TRBD1	TRBJ1-3	TGCAGCGTTACCGACAGGGACTCTGGAAACACCATATATTTT	CSVTDRDSGNTIYF
few	TRBV6-1	TRBD1	TRBJ1-5	TGTGCCAGCAGTATCGACAGGGCTCAGCCCCAGCATTTT	CASSIDRAQPQHF
few	TRBV10-3	.	TRBJ1-1	TGTGCCTCCCACGGGGGACCGGAGAACACTGAAGCTTTCTTT	CASHGGPENTEAFF
.	TRBV11-2	.	TRBJ1-6	TGTGCCAGCAGCTTGTACGACAGCCTCCACTTT	CASSLYDSLHF
.	TRBV7-2	.	TRBJ1-3	TGTGCCAGCAGCTTAGTGTCATCGGGGGCCGGAAACACCATATATTTT	CASSLVSSGAGNTIYF
.	TRBV4-1	.	TRBJ1-2	TGCGCCAGCAGCCAAGATAACAAAACGGGTGTTTATGGTGGCTACACCTTC	CASSQDNKTGVYGGYTF
.	TRBV15	.	TRBJ1-3	TGTGCCACCAGCAGAGAGAGCTCTGGAAACACCATATATTTT	CATSRESSGNTIYF
.	TRBV18	.	TRBJ1-6	TGTGCCAGCTCGCCAACAGGCGTGAGCTCCTATAATTCACCCCTCCACTTT	CASSPTGVSSYNSPLHF
.	TRBV13	.	TRBJ2-6	TGTGCCAGCAGCTTACTCTGGGGCGGGGACATCTCTGGGGCCAACGTCCTGACTTTC	CASSLLWGGDISGANVLTF
few	TRBV7-9	.	TRBJ2-3	TGTGCCAGCAGCACGACCCCTTCAGAGCAGTATTTT	CASSTTPSEQYF
.	TRBV19	.	TRBJ1-1	TGTGCCAGTAGTATACGAGTGAACACTGAAGCTTTCTTT	CASSIRVNTEAFF
.	TRBV30	.	TRBJ2-7	TGTGCCTGGAGGGAGACTGGGGTGTCCTACGAGCAGTACTTC	CAWRETGVSYEQYF
.	TRBV29-1	.	TRBJ2-2	TGCAGCGTTGGAGTCAGGGGACACACCGGGGAGCTGTTTTTT	CSVGVRGHTGELFF
.	TRBV7-3	.	TRBJ2-1	TGTGCCAGCAGTAAGGCGGAATACAATGAGCAGTTCTTC	CASSKAEYNEQFF
.	TRBV7-3	.	TRBJ2-2	TGTGCCAGCAGCTTAATCGGTGGAACCGGGGAGCTGTTTTTT	CASSLIGGTGELFF
.	TRBV5-6	TRBD1	TRBJ2-1	TGTGCCAGCAGCTTCGACAGGGTTAGGGATGAGCAGTTCTTC	CASSFDRVRDEQFF
few	TRBV4-1	.	TRBJ2-7	TGCGCCAGCAGCCAAGATTCCGGGTACGGGTGGGACTACGAGCAGTACTTC	CASSQDSGYGWDYEQYF
.	TRBV29-1	TRBD1	TRBJ1-5	TGCAGCGTCGCACAGGGGGCAGGTCAGCCCCAGCATTTT	CSVAQGAGQPQHF
.	TRBV5-8	.	TRBJ2-2	TGTGCCAGCAGCCTCCGGACGGCCGGGGAGCTGTTTTTT	CASSLRTAGELFF
.	TRBV29-1	TRBD2	TRBJ2-3	TGCAGCGTTGACGGGCTAGCGGAAACAGATACGCAGTATTTT	CSVDGLAETDTQYF
few	TRBV27	TRBD1	TRBJ2-7	TGTGCCAGCAGTTCACTTATCGGGACAGAAACCTACGAGCAGTACTTC	CASSSLIGTETYEQYF
few	TRBV5-1	.	TRBJ2-5	TGCGCCAGCAGCTTGGAGACGGGACATGGGGAGACCCAGTACTTC	CASSLETGHGETQYF
.	TRBV28	.	TRBJ2-5	TGTGCCAGCAGTTTAACAGGGGAGACCCAGTACTTC	CASSLTGETQYF
.	TRBV12-5	.	TRBJ2-7	TGTGCTAGTGGTTTCGCCTCCACAGCCGGGGATGGGTCCTACGAGCAGTACTTC	CASGFASTAGDGSYEQYF
few	TRBV6-5	.	TRBJ2-1	TGTGCCAGCTCCCAGGGGGGGCGGCAGTTCTTC	CASSQGGRQFF
.	TRBV29-1	.	TRBJ2-7	TGCAGCGTTGGAGGGACTTTGACCTACGAGCAGTACTTC	CSVGGTLTYEQYF
few	TRBV2	.	TRBJ1-4	TGTGCCAGCAGTGCTACAGGGTGGAGGGAACTGTTTTTT	CASSATGWRELFF
few	TRBV14	.	TRBJ1-4	TGTGCCAGCAGCCAAGGGGTTAATGAAAAACTGTTTTTT	CASSQGVNEKLFF
few	TRBV18	TRBD2	TRBJ2-7	TGTGCCAGCTCACGGGGACTAGCGGGGAACTACGAGCAGTACTTC	CASSRGLAGNYEQYF
.	TRBV5-4	.	TRBJ2-5	TGTGCCAGCAGCTTGGAGGGGACCCAGTACTTC	CASSLEGTQYF
.	TRBV7-9	.	TRBJ1-1	TGTGCCAGCAGCCCCATGGGGGTCACTGAAGCTTTCTTT	CASSPMGVTEAFF
.	TRBV15	.	TRBJ1-4	TGTGCCACCAGCAGAGATGGCGGGGCAGGTAATGAAAAACTGTTTTTT	CATSRDGGAGNEKLFF
few	TRBV19	TRBD1	TRBJ2-7	TGTGCCAGTAGTGGTAAGGGACAGGGAAGTCCCGAGCAGTACTTC	CASSGKGQGSPEQYF
few	TRBV9	TRBD1	TRBJ2-7	TGTGCCAGCAGCGTCGGACAGGGGAAGTCCTACGAGCAGTACTTC	CASSVGQGKSYEQYF
.	TRBV4-1	TRBD2	TRBJ2-7	TGCGCCAGCAGCCGCCCCGGGACTAGCGGATACGAGCAGTACTTC	CASSRPGTSGYEQYF
.	TRBV29-1	TRBD1	TRBJ1-5	TGCAGCGCGGGACAGGGAAGCAATCAGCCCCAGCATTTT	CSAGQGSNQPQHF